A selection of T cell receptor beta chains follows, all from one sample in a study of T cells after posttransplantation cyclophosphamide. Profiling relied on immunoSEQ multiplex PCR, and the TCRdb table lists in-frame clones only, not all of them. The profile shows 11,000 or so clones, roughly 80% of them singletons. The sequencing used PBMCs, collected after allogeneic stem cell transplant with posttransplant cyclophosphamide. The receptors stem from a female patient aged 45-65 years who received an allogeneic stem cell transplant from a related donor, was CMV-positive, and had no GVHD. Some T cells here may be from the graft donor. The CDR3 runs from the conserved cysteine through the conserved F or W. The D gene is left open where the match is weak. Size is omitted from some rows. Given values are once, few, many or a class for expanded clones.

V	J	size	D	DNA	CDR3
TRBV6-5	TRBJ2-7	NA	NA	TGTGCCAGCACTAAGCGACCGGGACAAACCTACGAGCAGTACTTC	CASTKRPGQTYEQYF
TRBV11-2	TRBJ2-5	NA	TRBD1	TGTGCCAGCAGCGCGACAGGGGTTGGGGGGCAAGAGACCCAGTACTTC	CASSATGVGGQETQYF
TRBV2	TRBJ2-7	NA	NA	TGTGCCAGCACGGTGAGGTACGAGCAGTACTTC	CASTVRYEQYF
TRBV7-3	TRBJ2-3	NA	TRBD2	TGTGCCAGCAGCTCGGGACTAGCGACAGATACGCAGTATTTT	CASSSGLATDTQYF
TRBV2	TRBJ1-4	NA	TRBD1	TGTGCCAGCATAGAAGGGGGCTTTAATGAAAAACTGTTTTTT	CASIEGGFNEKLFF
TRBV5-8	TRBJ1-5	NA	NA	TGTGCCAGCAGCCCGGACAGCCAGGGCCAGCCCCAGCATTTT	CASSPDSQGQPQHF
TRBV7-9	TRBJ1-2	NA	NA	TGTGCCAGCAGCTTAGCCGGGGGCTACACCTTC	CASSLAGGYTF
TRBV7-9	TRBJ1-1	once	TRBD1	TGTGCCAGCAGCTTAGAACAGGGGACCACTGAAGCTTTCTTT	CASSLEQGTTEAFF
TRBV5-1	TRBJ2-5	NA	NA	TGCGCCAGCAGCTTGGCACTAGGAGAGACCCAGTACTTC	CASSLALGETQYF
TRBV2	TRBJ1-3	few	NA	TGTGCCAGCAGTGGAGGGTATGGAAACACCATATATTTT	CASSGGYGNTIYF
TRBV25-1	TRBJ1-5	NA	NA	TGTGCCAGCAGTCAAGCAGGAAGCAATCAGCCCCAGCATTTT	CASSQAGSNQPQHF
TRBV5-1	TRBJ1-3	NA	TRBD1	TGCGCCAGCAGCTTGGGCACAGGGGCTGGAAACACCATATATTTT	CASSLGTGAGNTIYF
TRBV30	TRBJ1-3	NA	NA	TGTGCCTGGGAGGAGGGGAATACTGGAAACACCATATATTTT	CAWEEGNTGNTIYF
TRBV28	TRBJ1-2	NA	NA	TGTGCCAGCAGGTACGCAGGGGTCGCCATCTATGGCTACACCTTC	CASRYAGVAIYGYTF
TRBV9	TRBJ2-2	large	NA	TGTGCCAGCAGCGCAAACCCTCACAGGGGAGGTACCTCCGGGGAGCTGTTTTTT	CASSANPHRGGTSGELFF
TRBV2	TRBJ2-3	NA	NA	TGTGCCAGCAGTGTTCCGTCTAACACAGATACGCAGTATTTT	CASSVPSNTDTQYF
TRBV5-1	TRBJ1-1	NA	TRBD1	TGCGCCAGCAGCGCCAGTAGACAGGGGAGGACTGAAGCTTTCTTT	CASSASRQGRTEAFF
TRBV6-5	TRBJ2-3	NA	NA	TGTGCCAGCAACAACATGGGCAGGGGTGAGGATACGCAGTATTTT	CASNNMGRGEDTQYF
TRBV11-2	TRBJ1-1	NA	NA	TGTGCCAGCAGCTTCACCGACAGGAACGAAGCTTTCTTT	CASSFTDRNEAFF
TRBV7-9	TRBJ2-7	NA	TRBD1	TGTGCCAGCAGCCCCAGGGACAGAGCCTACGAGCAGTACTTC	CASSPRDRAYEQYF
TRBV11-3	TRBJ2-7	NA	TRBD1	TGTGCCAGCAGCTCGGGACAGGGGCACGACGAGCAGTACTTC	CASSSGQGHDEQYF
TRBV19	TRBJ2-7	NA	NA	TGTGCCAGTAGTGCGTCAGGGGCTCGCCCCTACGAGCAGTACTTC	CASSASGARPYEQYF
TRBV6-6	TRBJ1-5	few	TRBD1	TGTGCCACTGGGACAGGGGACCTCAATCAGCCCCAGCATTTT	CATGTGDLNQPQHF
TRBV19	TRBJ1-5	NA	NA	TGTGCCAGTAGTATAGGACAGTATAGCAATCAGCCCCAGCATTTT	CASSIGQYSNQPQHF
TRBV5-1	TRBJ1-5	NA	NA	TGCGCCAGCAGCTTGGAAACAGGGACCCAGCCCCAGCATTTT	CASSLETGTQPQHF
TRBV10-3	TRBJ2-5	NA	NA	TGTGCCATCAGTACTAGTTCTCAAGAGACCCAGTACTTC	CAISTSSQETQYF
TRBV6-9	TRBJ1-1	NA	TRBD1	TGTGCCAGCAGTTATTCGGGGACAGGCCAGAACTTT	CASSYSGTGQNF
TRBV4-1	TRBJ2-1	NA	NA	TGCGCCAGCAGCCTGTCGAGAGGACTTCCCTCCTACAATGAGCAGTTCTTC	CASSLSRGLPSYNEQFF
TRBV6-1	TRBJ1-2	few	NA	TGTGCCAGCAGCGACAGAATAAGCTATGGCTACACCTTC	CASSDRISYGYTF
TRBV11-3	TRBJ2-2	NA	NA	TGTGCCAGCAGCCCCGACCGGGGCGGGGAGCTGTTTTTT	CASSPDRGGELFF
TRBV7-8	TRBJ1-3	NA	NA	TGTGCCACCAGGGGCAGGGAGGGTGGAAACACCATATATTTT	CATRGREGGNTIYF
TRBV4-3	TRBJ2-5	NA	TRBD1	TGCGCCAGCAGCCAAAACCCCGGACAGGGGGTAGGAGAGACCCAGTACTTC	CASSQNPGQGVGETQYF
TRBV18	TRBJ1-6	NA	NA	TGTGCCAGCTCACCAAACCACGCACGGAATTCACCCCTCCACTTT	CASSPNHARNSPLHF
TRBV25-1	TRBJ2-3	NA	TRBD2	TGTGCCAGCAGTAATCTGACTAGCCCTGAGGATACGCAGTATTTT	CASSNLTSPEDTQYF
TRBV7-7	TRBJ2-5	NA	TRBD2	TGTGCTAGCAGCCCCGGGACTAGCGTGCAAGAGACCCAGTACTTC	CASSPGTSVQETQYF
TRBV11-2	TRBJ2-5	once	NA	TGTGCCAGCAGCCATGGACTGGAAGAGACCCAGTACTTC	CASSHGLEETQYF
TRBV28	TRBJ2-5	NA	TRBD2	TGTGCCAGCAGTTCCGCCGAGCGGGGCGTGACCCAGTACTTC	CASSSAERGVTQYF
TRBV23-1	TRBJ2-7	NA	TRBD1	TGCGCCAGCAGTCACCGGACAGGGGGCTACGACGAGCAGTACTTC	CASSHRTGGYDEQYF
TRBV21-1	TRBJ2-5	NA	NA	TGTGCCAGCAGCAAAGCTCATGGACTAGCGGGGCTGCTTGTCCAAGAGACCCAGTACTTC	CASSKAHGLAGLLVQETQYF
TRBV29-1	TRBJ1-2	NA	NA	TGCAGCGTTGGGGCAGGCGATGGCTACACCTTC	CSVGAGDGYTF